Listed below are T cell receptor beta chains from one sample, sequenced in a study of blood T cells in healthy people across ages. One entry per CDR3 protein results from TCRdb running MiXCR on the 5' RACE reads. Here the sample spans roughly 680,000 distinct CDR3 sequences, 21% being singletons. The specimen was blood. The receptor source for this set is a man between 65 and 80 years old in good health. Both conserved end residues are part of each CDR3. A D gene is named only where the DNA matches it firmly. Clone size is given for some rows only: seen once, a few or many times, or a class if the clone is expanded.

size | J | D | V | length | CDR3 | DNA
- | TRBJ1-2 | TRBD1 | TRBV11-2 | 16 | CASSLAGTGGAYGYTF | TGTGCCAGCAGCTTAGCTGGGACAGGGGGGGCCTATGGCTACACCTTC
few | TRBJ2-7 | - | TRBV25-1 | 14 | CASSETGALYEQYF | TGTGCCAGCAGTGAGACTGGAGCCCTCTACGAGCAGTACTTC
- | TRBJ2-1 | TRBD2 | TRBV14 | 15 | CASSPQGGGSNEQFF | TGTGCCAGCAGCCCCCAGGGCGGGGGGAGCAATGAGCAGTTCTTC
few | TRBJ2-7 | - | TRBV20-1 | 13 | CSARDLQGYEQYF | TGCAGTGCTAGAGATCTGCAAGGATACGAGCAGTACTTC
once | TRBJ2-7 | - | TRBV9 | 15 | CASSVWAESSYEQYF | TGTGCCAGCAGCGTATGGGCGGAAAGCTCCTACGAGCAGTACTTC
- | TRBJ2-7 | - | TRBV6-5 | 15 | CATRIGFEGSYEQYF | TGTGCCACCCGTATCGGGTTTGAGGGATCCTACGAGCAGTACTTC
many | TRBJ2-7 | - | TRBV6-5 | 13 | CASSSPQGYEQYF | TGTGCCAGCAGTAGCCCGCAGGGCTACGAGCAGTACTTC
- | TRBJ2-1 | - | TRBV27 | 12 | CASSFRDNEQFF | TGTGCCAGCAGTTTCAGGGACAATGAGCAGTTCTTC
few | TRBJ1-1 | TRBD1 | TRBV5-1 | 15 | CASSLAKGQGVEAFF | TGCGCCAGCAGCTTGGCCAAGGGGCAGGGGGTTGAAGCTTTCTTT
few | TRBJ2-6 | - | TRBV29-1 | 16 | CSVFHRESSGANVLTF | TGCAGCGTTTTTCACAGGGAAAGCTCTGGGGCCAACGTCCTGACTTTC
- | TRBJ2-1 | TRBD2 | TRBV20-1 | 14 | CSAKGAGGPHEQFF | TGCAGTGCTAAGGGAGCGGGAGGGCCTCATGAGCAGTTCTTC
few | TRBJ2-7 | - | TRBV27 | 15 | CASSLEGRRSYEQYF | TGTGCCAGCAGTTTGGAAGGGAGGCGCTCCTACGAGCAGTACTTC
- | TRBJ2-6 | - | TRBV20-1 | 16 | CSARGHQGPGANVLTF | TGCAGTGCTAGAGGTCATCAGGGTCCTGGGGCCAACGTCCTGACTTTC
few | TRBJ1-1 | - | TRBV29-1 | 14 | CSVGGRFSNTEAFF | TGCAGCGTTGGTGGGCGCTTCTCGAACACTGAAGCTTTCTTT
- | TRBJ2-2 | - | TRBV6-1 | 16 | CASSEGWGGRTGELFF | TGTGCCAGCAGTGAAGGTTGGGGAGGCCGGACCGGGGAGCTGTTTTTT
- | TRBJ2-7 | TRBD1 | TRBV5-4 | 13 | CASSAGTEYEQYF | TGTGCCAGCAGCGCCGGGACAGAATACGAGCAGTACTTC
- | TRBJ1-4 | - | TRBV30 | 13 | CAWSVRGWEKLFF | TGTGCCTGGAGTGTACGGGGATGGGAAAAACTGTTTTTT
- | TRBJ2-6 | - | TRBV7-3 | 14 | CASSRDAGANVLTF | TGTGCCAGCAGCAGAGATGCTGGGGCCAACGTCCTGACTTTC
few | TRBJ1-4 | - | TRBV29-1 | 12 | CSADEANEKLFF | TGCAGCGCCGACGAGGCTAATGAAAAACTGTTTTTT
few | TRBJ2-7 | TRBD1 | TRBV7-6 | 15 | CASSPWTGGKYEQYF | TGTGCCAGCAGCCCTTGGACAGGGGGCAAGTACGAGCAGTACTTC
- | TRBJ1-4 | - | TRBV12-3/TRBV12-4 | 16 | CARSERRTGPNEKLFF | TGTGCCCGCAGCGAACGTAGGACGGGTCCTAATGAAAAACTGTTTTTT
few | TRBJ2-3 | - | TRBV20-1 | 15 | CSARGTPRAPDTQYF | TGCAGTGCAAGGGGGACCCCACGAGCGCCAGATACGCAGTATTTT
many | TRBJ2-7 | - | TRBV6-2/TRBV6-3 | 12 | CASSYSRYEQYF | TGTGCCAGCAGTTACTCAAGGTACGAGCAGTACTTC
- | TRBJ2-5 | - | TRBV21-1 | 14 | CASSKSPPRETQYF | TGTGCCAGCAGCAAAAGCCCGCCCCGGGAGACCCAGTACTTC